Listed here is a single TCR beta chain. V dropped 5 bases and J dropped 7; count of bases not matched to a gene: 2. CDR3 length equals 13 residues. Germline V gene lookup returns CDR1 MNHEY and CDR2 SMNVEV (reference sequence). The entry originates in a study of blood T cell repertoires in COVID-19. About the study: Acute-phase and convalescent COVID-19 samples originated in the United States, Italy and Spain. In each case, the material was cDNA or gDNA derived from T cells, B-cell-depleted T cells, or PBMCs.

Across over 20 US areas, participants ranged in age from about 18 to 90 years. Original data processing: How many nucleated cells were present was estimated from reference gene primer amplification. The data were produced by immunoSEQ multiplex PCR, yet TCRdb's version contains in-frame clones alone and is incomplete. V and J calls and clone size are copied from that table; D and trimming were computed from the DNA. The sample includes about 360,000 clones, around 87% of them seen just once. The chain joins TRBV27 to TRBJ1-4; TRBD1 aligns across 9 bases. Sequenced sample: PBMCs or T cells enriched from blood (not recorded which). This TCR came from a man under 40 who had recovered from COVID-19. The CDR3 DNA sequence: TGTGCCAGCAGTAGACAGGGGGTTGAAAAACTGTTTTTT. Its translation: CASSRQGVEKLFF.